This TCR beta chain stems from a study of monozygotic twins with inflammatory bowel disease. Worth noting for this clonotype: The antigen remains unidentified.

The germline CDR1 and CDR2 sequences are DFQATT and SNEGSKA (reference sequence). The CDR3 extends over 14 amino acids. Each sample's cDNA came from eight separate reactions. Following a re-call of the 5' RACE reads, TCRdb has one entry per CDR3 protein and lacks DNA. The sample features about 200,000 distinct CDR3 sequences, with 7.5% to 8% in its top ten. General study findings and limits: Reduced clonotype sharing with other individuals was observed in IBD patients relative to healthy twins, especially with disease activity.

This TCR derives from a human donor with ulcerative colitis or Crohn's disease, or a healthy co-twin of an affected twin (not recorded which). Source material: blood. V is TRBV20-1 and J is TRBJ2-1; TCRdb outputs TRBD2, but without DNA this stays unchecked. CDR3 sequence reads: CSAKGLSSYNEQFF.